A single sample is the source of the 10 T cell receptor beta chains below, sequenced in a study of T cell changes during pregnancy in multiple sclerosis. Data came from immunoSEQ multiplex PCR; TCRdb stores just in-frame clones and leaves some out. The sample yields more than 75,000 clones, 94% seen once. Material: peripheral blood, obtained in the third trimester of pregnancy. Receptor source: a female donor with multiple sclerosis, enrolled in a pregnancy study.

The rearrangement uses TRBV7-8 and TRBJ1-5, with 8 bases identical to TRBD1. V was clipped by 5 bases and J by 3 bases; unmatched bases: 9. From germline, CDR1 is SGHVS and CDR2 FQNEAQ. This CDR3 is 16 amino acids long. The CDR3 DNA follows: TGTGCCAGCAGCCCTCAGACAGGGGTTACCAATCAGCCCCAGCATTTT. It codes for CASSPQTGVTNQPQHF.

This clone appeared a few times. V gene TRBV2 combines with J gene TRBJ2-7; 7 bases line up with TRBD1. V trimming: 6 bases; J trimming: 3 bases; junction bases outside the gene matches: 14. The CDR3 loop spans 16 amino acids. From germline, CDR1 is SNHLY and CDR2 FYNNEI. CDR3: CASRGFEGAIVYEQYF. The CDR3 DNA reads TGTGCCAGCAGGGGCTTCGAGGGGGCTATAGTCTACGAGCAGTACTTC.

There are a few counts of this clone. The rearrangement links TRBV6-5 to TRBJ1-2, with 7 bases aligning to TRBD1. CDR3 length: 13 residues. V was pared by 5 bases and J by 6 bases, with 6 bases of the junction left unmatched. Germline loops: CDR1 MNHEY, CDR2 SVGAGI. The CDR3 loop reads CASSLMTGNGYTF. CDR3 sequence (DNA): TGTGCCAGCAGTCTAATGACAGGGAATGGCTACACCTTC.

The V call is TRBV2, the J call TRBJ2-1, with TRBD1 identical over 8 bases. Trimming cost V 5 bases and J 7 bases; bases outside gene matches: 10. Looked up from germline, CDR1 is SNHLY and CDR2 is FYNNEI. CDR3 length: 15 residues. CDR3 sequence (DNA): TGTGCCAGCAGTAAAGGACAGGGTTGGTTTAATGAGCAGTTCTTC. Its translation is CASSKGQGWFNEQFF.

V usage is TRBV4-1 and J usage is TRBJ1-2, with TRBD1 identical over 11 bases. This CDR3 is 16 amino acids long. The V and J ends lost 6 bases and 2 bases, in that order; junction bases with no gene match: 8. Germline loops: CDR1 MGHRA, CDR2 YSYEKL. CDR3 region: CASRSDRGLVNYGYTF. The DNA for the CDR3 is TGCGCCAGCAGGTCGGACAGGGGGCTTGTCAACTATGGCTACACCTTC.

The chain recombines TRBV5-6 with TRBJ2-3, with D possibly matching TRBD1 (5 bases). Trimming cost V 4 bases and J 1 base, with 7 bases left between them. The V gene's germline CDR1 is SGHDT and CDR2 YYEEEE. There are 13 residues in the CDR3. In DNA form, the CDR3 reads TGTGCCAGCAGCCTGGGGCGCACAGATACGCAGTATTTT. Translating gives CASSLGRTDTQYF.

The chain recombines TRBV21-1 with TRBJ1-5. TRBV21-1 is an annotated pseudogene. The CDR3 is made up of 15 amino acids. The CDR3, as DNA: TGTGCCATCTTAGGGGGGGTGAATAGCAATCAGCCCCAGCATTTT. This encodes CAILGGVNSNQPQHF.

This chain joins TRBV30 and TRBJ2-2; weak D call: TRBD1 (5 bases). This CDR3 comprises 15 residues. The germline gives CDR1 GTSNPN, CDR2 SVGIG (reference sequence). The V end was cut by 0 bases, the J end by 0 bases, with 8 bases between. In nucleotides, the CDR3 is TGTGCCTGGAGTGTACAGACAGCGAACACCGGGGAGCTGTTTTTT. This sequence encodes CAWSVQTANTGELFF.

The chain's CDR3 is CASSTGGTEAFF. In DNA, the CDR3 is TGTGCCAGCAGTACGGGGGGCACTGAAGCTTTCTTT. The chain joins TRBV2 to TRBJ1-1; weak D call: TRBD1 (5 bases). Deletions cut 5 bases from V and 4 bases from J, with 8 bases between. There are 12 residues in the CDR3. CDR1 and CDR2 (germline): SNHLY, FYNNEI. Full variable domain (missing parts from reference TRBV2 and TRBJ1-1): EPEVTQTPSHQVTQMGQEVILRCVPISNHLYFYWYRQILGQKVEFLVSFYNNEISEKSEIFDDQFSVERPDGSNFTLKIRSTKLEDSAMYFCASSTGGTEAFFGQGTRLTVV.

The V gene is TRBV5-1, the J gene TRBJ1-1, with 11 bases fitting TRBD1. J was trimmed by 5 bases and V by 1 base; bases with no gene match: 7. This CDR3 has 16 amino acids. Per germline, CDR1 SGHRS and CDR2 YFSETQ. DNA for the CDR3: TGCGCCAGCAGCTTGCCCCAGGGACAGGGGGTAACTGAAGCTTTCTTT. The encoded protein is CASSLPQGQGVTEAFF.